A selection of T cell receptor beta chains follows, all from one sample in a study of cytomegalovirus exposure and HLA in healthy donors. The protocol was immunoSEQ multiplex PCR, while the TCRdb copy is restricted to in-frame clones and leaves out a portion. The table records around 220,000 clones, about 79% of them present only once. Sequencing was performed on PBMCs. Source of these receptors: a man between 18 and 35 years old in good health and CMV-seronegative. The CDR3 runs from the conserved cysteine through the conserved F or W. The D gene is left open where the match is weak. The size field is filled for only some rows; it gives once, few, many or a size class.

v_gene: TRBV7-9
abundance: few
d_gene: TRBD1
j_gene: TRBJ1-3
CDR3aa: CASSWLRDRVGNTIYF
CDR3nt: TGTGCCAGCAGCTGGCTCCGGGACAGGGTTGGAAACACCATATATTTT

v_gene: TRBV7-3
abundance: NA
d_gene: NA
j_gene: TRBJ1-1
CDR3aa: CASSSSPNTEAFF
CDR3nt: TGTGCCAGCAGCTCTTCCCCGAACACTGAAGCTTTCTTT

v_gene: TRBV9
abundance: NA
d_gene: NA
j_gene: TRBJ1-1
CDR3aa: CASSVGSGAPEAFF
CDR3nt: TGTGCCAGCAGCGTTGGCTCAGGGGCCCCTGAAGCTTTCTTT

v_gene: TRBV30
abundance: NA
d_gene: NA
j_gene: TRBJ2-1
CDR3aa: CAWSRDWGDNEQFF
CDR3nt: TGTGCCTGGAGTAGGGACTGGGGCGACAATGAGCAGTTCTTC

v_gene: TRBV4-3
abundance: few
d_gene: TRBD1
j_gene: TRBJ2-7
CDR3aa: CASSQGTGGQGSYEQYF
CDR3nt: TGCGCCAGCAGCCAAGGGACGGGGGGACAGGGTTCCTACGAGCAGTACTTC

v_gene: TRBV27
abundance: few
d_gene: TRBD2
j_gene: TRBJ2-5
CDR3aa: CASSPDAGGQETQYF
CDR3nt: TGTGCCAGCAGTCCTGACGCGGGGGGACAAGAGACCCAGTACTTC

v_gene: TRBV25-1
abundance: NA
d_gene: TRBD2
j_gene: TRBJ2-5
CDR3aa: CASIGGGLQETQYF
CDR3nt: TGTGCCAGCATAGGCGGGGGTCTCCAAGAGACCCAGTACTTC

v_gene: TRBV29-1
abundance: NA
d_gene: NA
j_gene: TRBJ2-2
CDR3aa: CSVGQQNTGELFF
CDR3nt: TGCAGCGTTGGACAGCAGAACACCGGGGAGCTGTTTTTT

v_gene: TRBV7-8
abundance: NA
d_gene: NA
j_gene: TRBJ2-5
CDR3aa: CASSLLETQYF
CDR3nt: TGTGCCAGCAGCCTACTAGAGACCCAGTACTTC

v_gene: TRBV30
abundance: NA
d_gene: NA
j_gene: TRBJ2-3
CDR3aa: CAWSVVGGSDTQYF
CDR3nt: TGTGCCTGGAGTGTGGTAGGAGGGTCAGATACGCAGTATTTT

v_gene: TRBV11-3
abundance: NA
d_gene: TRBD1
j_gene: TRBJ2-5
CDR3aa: CASSFVQGSGETQYF
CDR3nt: TGTGCCAGCAGCTTTGTACAGGGGTCGGGGGAGACCCAGTACTTC

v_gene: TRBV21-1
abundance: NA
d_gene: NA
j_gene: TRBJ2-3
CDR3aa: CASSPSRLAGPDTQYF
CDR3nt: TGTGCCAGCAGCCCTTCGAGACTAGCGGGGCCAGATACGCAGTATTTT

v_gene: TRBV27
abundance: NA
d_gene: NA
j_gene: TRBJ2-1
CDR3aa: CASSSSPRAGEQFF
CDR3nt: TGTGCCAGCAGCTCCTCCCCTAGGGCGGGTGAGCAGTTCTTC

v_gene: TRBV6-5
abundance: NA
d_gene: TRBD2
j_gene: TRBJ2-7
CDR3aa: CASSSVSGRDEQYF
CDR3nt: TGTGCCAGCAGTTCGGTTAGCGGGAGGGACGAGCAGTACTTC

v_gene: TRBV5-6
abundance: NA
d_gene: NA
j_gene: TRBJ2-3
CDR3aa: CASTPRGASRGIDTQYF
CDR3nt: TGTGCCAGCACTCCCCGGGGGGCCTCACGCGGCATAGATACGCAGTATTTT

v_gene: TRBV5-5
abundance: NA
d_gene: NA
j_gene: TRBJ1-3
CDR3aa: CASSEQGSGNTIYF
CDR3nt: TGTGCCAGCAGCGAACAGGGTTCCGGAAACACCATATATTTT

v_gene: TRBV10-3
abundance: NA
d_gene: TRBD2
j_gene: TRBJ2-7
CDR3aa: CAISGSGLAGTDTYEQYF
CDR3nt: TGTGCCATCAGTGGTTCAGGACTAGCGGGAACAGACACCTACGAGCAGTACTTC

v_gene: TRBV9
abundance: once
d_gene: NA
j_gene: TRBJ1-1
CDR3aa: CASSPPGGQKAFF
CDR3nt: TGTGCCAGCAGCCCCCCGGGTGGACAGAAAGCTTTCTTT

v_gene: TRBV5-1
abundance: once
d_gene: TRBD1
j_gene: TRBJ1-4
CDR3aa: CASRSAGQGHEKLFF
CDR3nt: TGCGCCAGCAGGTCTGCAGGACAGGGGCATGAAAAACTGTTTTTT

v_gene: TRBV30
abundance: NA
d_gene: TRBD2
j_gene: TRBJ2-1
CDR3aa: CALAGGSYNEQFF
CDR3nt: TGTGCCTTAGCGGGAGGCTCCTACAATGAGCAGTTCTTC

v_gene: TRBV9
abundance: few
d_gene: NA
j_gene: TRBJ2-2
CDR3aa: CASSVAADTGELFF
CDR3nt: TGTGCCAGCAGCGTAGCTGCAGACACCGGGGAGCTGTTTTTT

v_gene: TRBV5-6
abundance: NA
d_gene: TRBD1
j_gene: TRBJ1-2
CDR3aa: CASSSPTGGGYTF
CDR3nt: TGTGCCAGCAGCTCCCCGACAGGGGGTGGCTACACCTTC

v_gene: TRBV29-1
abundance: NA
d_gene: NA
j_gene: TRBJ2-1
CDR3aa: CSVKRSADNEQFF
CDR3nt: TGCAGCGTCAAAAGGTCAGCGGATAATGAGCAGTTCTTC

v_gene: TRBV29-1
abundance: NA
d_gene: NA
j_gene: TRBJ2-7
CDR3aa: CSVERGSSGWQYF
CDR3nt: TGCAGCGTTGAGAGAGGGTCGTCTGGTTGGCAGTACTTC

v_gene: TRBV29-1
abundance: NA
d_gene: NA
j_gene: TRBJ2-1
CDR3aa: CSVEVRVNEQFF
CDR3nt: TGCAGCGTTGAAGTTCGGGTAAATGAGCAGTTCTTC

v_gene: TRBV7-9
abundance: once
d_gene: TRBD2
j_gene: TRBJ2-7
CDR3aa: CASSLSPGGYEQYF
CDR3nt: TGTGCCAGCAGCTTAAGTCCGGGGGGCTACGAGCAGTACTTC

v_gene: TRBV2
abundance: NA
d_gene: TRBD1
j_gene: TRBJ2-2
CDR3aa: CASSHPSSITPSTGLTGELFF
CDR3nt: TGTGCCAGCAGTCACCCCTCTTCCATTACCCCATCGACAGGGTTGACCGGGGAGCTGTTTTTT

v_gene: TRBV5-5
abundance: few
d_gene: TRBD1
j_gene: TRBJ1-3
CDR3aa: CASSWMTGNTIYF
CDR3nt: TGTGCCAGCAGCTGGATGACAGGGAACACCATATATTTT

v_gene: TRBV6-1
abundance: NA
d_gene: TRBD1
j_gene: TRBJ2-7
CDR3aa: CASSGDRVPYF
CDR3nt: TGTGCCAGCAGTGGTGACAGGGTTCCGTACTTC

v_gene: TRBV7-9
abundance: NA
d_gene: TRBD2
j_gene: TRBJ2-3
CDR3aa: CASSFGGSVDTQYF
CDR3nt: TGTGCCAGCAGCTTCGGGGGGTCCGTAGATACGCAGTATTTT

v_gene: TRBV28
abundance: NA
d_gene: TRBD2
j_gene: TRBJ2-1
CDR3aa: CASSPLAAFNEQFF
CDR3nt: TGTGCCAGCAGTCCACTAGCGGCCTTCAATGAGCAGTTCTTC

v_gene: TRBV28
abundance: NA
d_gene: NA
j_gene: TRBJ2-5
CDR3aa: CASTIKETQYF
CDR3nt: TGTGCCAGCACTATAAAGGAGACCCAGTACTTC

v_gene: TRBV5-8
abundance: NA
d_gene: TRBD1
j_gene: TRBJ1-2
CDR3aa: CASSLPPGTGYSFYGYTF
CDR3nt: TGTGCCAGCAGCCTACCACCCGGGACAGGGTACTCCTTCTATGGCTACACCTTC

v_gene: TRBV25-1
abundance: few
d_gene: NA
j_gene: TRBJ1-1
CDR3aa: CASSDLGRTPAFF
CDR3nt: TGTGCCAGCAGTGACCTAGGACGGACTCCGGCTTTCTTT

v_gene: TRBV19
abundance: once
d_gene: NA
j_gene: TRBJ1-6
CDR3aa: CASTFQGNSPLHF
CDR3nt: TGTGCCAGTACTTTCCAGGGGAATTCACCCCTCCACTTT

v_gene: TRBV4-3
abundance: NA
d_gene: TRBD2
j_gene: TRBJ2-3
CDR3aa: CASSQESSGLAGSTDTQYF
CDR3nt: TGCGCCAGCAGCCAAGAAAGCTCGGGACTAGCGGGGAGCACAGATACGCAGTATTTT

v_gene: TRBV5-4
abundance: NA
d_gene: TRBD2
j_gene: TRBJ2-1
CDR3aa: CASSLGLAGADEQFF
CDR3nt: TGTGCCAGCAGCTTGGGACTAGCGGGCGCGGATGAGCAGTTCTTC

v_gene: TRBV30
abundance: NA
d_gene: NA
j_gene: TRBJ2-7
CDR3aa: CAWSLQGSTYEQYF
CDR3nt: TGTGCCTGGAGTCTCCAGGGTTCCACCTACGAGCAGTACTTC

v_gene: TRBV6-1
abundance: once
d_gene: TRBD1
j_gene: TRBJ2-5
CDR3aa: CASSEGVRGETQYF
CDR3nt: TGTGCCAGCAGTGAAGGGGTCAGGGGGGAGACCCAGTACTTC

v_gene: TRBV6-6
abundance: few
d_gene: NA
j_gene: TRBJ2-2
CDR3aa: CASRRYGGELFF
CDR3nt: TGTGCCAGCAGGAGATATGGCGGGGAGCTGTTTTTT

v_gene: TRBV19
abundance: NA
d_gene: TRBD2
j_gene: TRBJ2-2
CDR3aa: CASSGAGGPTGELFF
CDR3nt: TGTGCCAGTAGTGGGGCGGGAGGGCCCACCGGGGAGCTGTTTTTT

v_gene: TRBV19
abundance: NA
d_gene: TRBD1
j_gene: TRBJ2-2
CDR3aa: CASSISRGQGGLAGELFF
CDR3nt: TGTGCCAGTAGTATAAGCAGGGGACAGGGAGGATTGGCCGGGGAGCTGTTTTTT

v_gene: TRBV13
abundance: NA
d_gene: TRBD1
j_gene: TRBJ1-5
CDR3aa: CASSTRQGDQPQHF
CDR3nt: TGTGCCAGCAGCACTCGACAGGGGGATCAGCCCCAGCATTTT

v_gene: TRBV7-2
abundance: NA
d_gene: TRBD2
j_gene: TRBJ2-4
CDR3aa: CASSLGLAGGLNIQYF
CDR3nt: TGTGCCAGCAGCTTAGGTCTAGCGGGGGGCCTAAACATTCAGTACTTC

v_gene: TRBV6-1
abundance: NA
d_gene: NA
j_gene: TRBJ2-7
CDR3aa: CASSDGGTEYEQYF
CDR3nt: TGTGCCAGCAGTGATGGCGGGACAGAGTACGAGCAGTACTTC

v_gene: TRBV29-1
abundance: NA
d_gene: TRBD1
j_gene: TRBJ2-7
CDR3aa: CSVRDRGQYF
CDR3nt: TGCAGCGTTCGGGACAGGGGGCAGTACTTC

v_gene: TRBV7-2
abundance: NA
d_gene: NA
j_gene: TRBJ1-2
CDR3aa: CASSLTRDGSVYTF
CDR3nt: TGTGCCAGCAGCCTCACCCGGGACGGGAGCGTCTACACCTTC

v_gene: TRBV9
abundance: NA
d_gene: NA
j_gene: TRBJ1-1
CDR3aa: CASSPTGLSTEAFF
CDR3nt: TGTGCCAGCAGCCCAACAGGGTTAAGCACTGAAGCTTTCTTT